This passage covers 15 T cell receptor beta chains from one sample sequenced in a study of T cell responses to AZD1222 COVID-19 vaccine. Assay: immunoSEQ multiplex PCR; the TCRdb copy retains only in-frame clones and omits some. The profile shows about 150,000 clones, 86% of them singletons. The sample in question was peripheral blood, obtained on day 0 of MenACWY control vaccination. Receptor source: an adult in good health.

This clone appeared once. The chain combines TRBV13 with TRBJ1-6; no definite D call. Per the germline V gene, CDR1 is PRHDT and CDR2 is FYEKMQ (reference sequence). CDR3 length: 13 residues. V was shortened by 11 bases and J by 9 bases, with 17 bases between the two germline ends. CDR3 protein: CAPKARLASPLHF. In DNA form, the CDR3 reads TGTGCCCCAAAAGCGCGGCTTGCTTCACCCCTCCACTTT.

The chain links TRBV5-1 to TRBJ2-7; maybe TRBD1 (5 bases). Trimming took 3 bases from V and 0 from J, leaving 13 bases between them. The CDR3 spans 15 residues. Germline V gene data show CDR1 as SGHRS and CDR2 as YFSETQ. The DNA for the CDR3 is TGCGCCAGCAGCTCAACAGGTTACTACTCCTACGAGCAGTACTTC. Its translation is CASSSTGYYSYEQYF.

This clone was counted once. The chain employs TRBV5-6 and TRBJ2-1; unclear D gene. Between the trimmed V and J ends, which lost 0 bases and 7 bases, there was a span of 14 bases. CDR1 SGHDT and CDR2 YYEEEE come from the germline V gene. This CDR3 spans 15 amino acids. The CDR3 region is CASSLDYGVGNEQFF. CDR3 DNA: TGTGCCAGCAGCTTGGACTATGGAGTGGGGAATGAGCAGTTCTTC.

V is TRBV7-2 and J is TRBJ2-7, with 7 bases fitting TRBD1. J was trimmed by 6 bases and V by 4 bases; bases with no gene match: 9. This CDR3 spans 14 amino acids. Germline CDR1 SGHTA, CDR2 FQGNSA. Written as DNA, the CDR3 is TGTGCCAGCAGCTCCACCATACAGGGGAGCGAGCAGTACTTC. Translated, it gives CASSSTIQGSEQYF.

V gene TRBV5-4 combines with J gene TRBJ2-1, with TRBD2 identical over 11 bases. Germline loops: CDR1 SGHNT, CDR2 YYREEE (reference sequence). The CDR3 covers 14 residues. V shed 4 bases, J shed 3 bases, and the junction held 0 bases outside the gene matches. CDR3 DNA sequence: TGTGCCAGCAGCACTAGCGGGAGCTACAATGAGCAGTTCTTC. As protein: CASSTSGSYNEQFF.

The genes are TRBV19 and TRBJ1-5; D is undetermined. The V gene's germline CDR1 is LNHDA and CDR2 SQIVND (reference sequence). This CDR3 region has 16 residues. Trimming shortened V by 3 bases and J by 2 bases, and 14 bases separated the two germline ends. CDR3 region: CASSIWQAGGNQPQHF. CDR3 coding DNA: TGTGCCAGTAGTATTTGGCAAGCGGGTGGCAATCAGCCCCAGCATTTT.

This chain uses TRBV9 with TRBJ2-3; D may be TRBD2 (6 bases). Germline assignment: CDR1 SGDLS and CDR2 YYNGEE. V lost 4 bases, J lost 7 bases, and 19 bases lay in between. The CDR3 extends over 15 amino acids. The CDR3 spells CASSTAGTKENTQYF. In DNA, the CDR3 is TGTGCCAGCAGCACTGCGGGGACGAAGGAGAATACGCAGTATTTT. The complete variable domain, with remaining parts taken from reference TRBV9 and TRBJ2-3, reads DSGVTQTPKHLITATGQRVTLRCSPRSGDLSVYWYQQSLDQGLQFLIQYYNGEERAKGNILERFSAQQFPDLHSELNLSSLELGDSALYFCASSTAGTKENTQYFGPGTRLTVL.

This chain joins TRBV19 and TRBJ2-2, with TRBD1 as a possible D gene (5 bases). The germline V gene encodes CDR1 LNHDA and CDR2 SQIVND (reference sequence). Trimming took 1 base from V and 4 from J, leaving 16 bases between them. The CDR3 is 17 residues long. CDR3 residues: CASSIGRGRAVTGELFF. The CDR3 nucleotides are TGTGCCAGTAGTATAGGAAGGGGTAGGGCTGTCACCGGGGAGCTGTTTTTT. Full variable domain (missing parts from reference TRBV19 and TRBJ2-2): DGGITQSPKYLFRKEGQNVTLSCEQNLNHDAMYWYRQDPGQGLRLIYYSQIVNDFQKGDIAEGYSVSREKKESFPLTVTSAQKNPTAFYLCASSIGRGRAVTGELFFGEGSRLTVL.

The CDR3 protein is CASSPSTNEKLFF. CDR3 in DNA: TGCGCCAGCAGCCCGTCAACTAATGAAAAACTGTTTTTT. The V and J genes are TRBV5-1 and TRBJ1-4; D is ambiguous. The V gene lost 4 bases and the J gene lost 0 bases, with 4 bases spanning the gap. From germline, CDR1 is SGHRS and CDR2 YFSETQ. This CDR3 has 13 amino acids.

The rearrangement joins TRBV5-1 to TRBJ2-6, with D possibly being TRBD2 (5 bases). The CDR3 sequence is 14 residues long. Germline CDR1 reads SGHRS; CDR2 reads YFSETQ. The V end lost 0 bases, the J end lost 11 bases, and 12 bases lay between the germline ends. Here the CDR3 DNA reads TGCGCCAGCAGCTTGGGTTCGGGGTTGGACGTCCTGACTTTC. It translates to CASSLGSGLDVLTF.

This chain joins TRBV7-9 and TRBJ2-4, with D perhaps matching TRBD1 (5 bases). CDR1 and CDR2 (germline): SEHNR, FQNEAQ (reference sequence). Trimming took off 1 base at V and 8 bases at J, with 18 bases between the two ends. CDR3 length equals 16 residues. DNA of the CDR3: TGTGCCAGCAGCTTAGAAATGGCAGGGCGAAAGCACATTCAGTACTTC. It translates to CASSLEMAGRKHIQYF.

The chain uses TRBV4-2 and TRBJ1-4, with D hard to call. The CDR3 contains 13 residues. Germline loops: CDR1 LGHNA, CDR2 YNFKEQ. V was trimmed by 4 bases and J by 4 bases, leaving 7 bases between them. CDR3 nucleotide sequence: TGTGCCAGCAGCCTGGAATTTAATGAAAAACTGTTTTTT. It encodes CASSLEFNEKLFF.

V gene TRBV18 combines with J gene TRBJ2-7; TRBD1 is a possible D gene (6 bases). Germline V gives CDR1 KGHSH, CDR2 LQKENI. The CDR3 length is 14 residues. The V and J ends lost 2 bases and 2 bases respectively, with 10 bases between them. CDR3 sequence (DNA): TGTGCCAGCTCACCAAACAGGGAAACCTACGAGCAGTACTTC. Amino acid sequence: CASSPNRETYEQYF. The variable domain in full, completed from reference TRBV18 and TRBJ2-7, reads NAGVMQNPRHLVRRRGQEARLRCSPMKGHSHVYWYRQLPEEGLKFMVYLQKENIIDESGMPKERFSAEFPKEGPSILRIQQVVRGDSAAYFCASSPNRETYEQYFGPGTRLTVT.

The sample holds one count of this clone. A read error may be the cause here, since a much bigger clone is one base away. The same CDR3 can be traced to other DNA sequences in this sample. The CDR3 loop reads CASSLRGTEAFF. As DNA, the CDR3 is TGTGCCAGCAGTTTAAGGGGCACTGAAGCTTTCTTT. The chain couples TRBV12-3 or TRBV12-4 to TRBJ1-1; a weak D match, TRBD1 (5 bases). V lost 2 bases to trimming and J lost 4 bases, with 5 bases between them. The CDR3 totals 12 residues.

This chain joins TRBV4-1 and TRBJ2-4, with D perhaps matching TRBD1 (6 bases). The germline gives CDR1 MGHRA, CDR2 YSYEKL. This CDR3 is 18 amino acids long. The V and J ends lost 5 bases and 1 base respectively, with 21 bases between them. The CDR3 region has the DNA TGCGCCAGCAGCGCCCGGGACACCCACCTTTCGGCCAAAAACATTCAGTACTTC. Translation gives CASSARDTHLSAKNIQYF.